This TCR beta chain was identified in a study of blood T cell repertoires in COVID-19. Study information: Donors in the United States, Italy and Spain gave samples during acute or convalescent COVID-19. The cDNA or gDNA used as material had been derived from T cells, B-cell-depleted T cells, or PBMCs.

Germline CDR1 SGHRS, CDR2 YFSETQ. V shed 5 bases and J 3 bases; nucleotides not matched to a gene: 8. CDR3 length: 14 amino acids. This clone was found once. Original analysis: Estimated nucleated cell counts came from reference gene primer amplification. Generated by immunoSEQ multiplex PCR, the TCRdb table keeps only in-frame clones and is missing some. That table supplies the V and J calls and clone size; D and trimming were determined from the DNA. The sample shows 200,000 to 300,000 clones, less than 90% of them seen only once. Sample: peripheral blood. This clonotype originated in a man aged 60 to 69 with acute or convalescent COVID-19. This rearrangement joins TRBV5-1 to TRBJ2-7; 7 nucleotides match TRBD1. The CDR3 here is CASRVGGGNYEQYF. The CDR3, as DNA: TGCGCCAGCAGAGTAGGGGGCGGTAACTACGAGCAGTACTTC. Full variable domain (missing parts from reference TRBV5-1 and TRBJ2-7): KAGVTQTPRYLIKTRGQQVTLSCSPISGHRSVSWYQQTPGQGLQFLFEYFSETQRNKGNFPGRFSGRQFSNSRSEMNVSTLELGDSALYLCASRVGGGNYEQYFGPGTRLTVT.